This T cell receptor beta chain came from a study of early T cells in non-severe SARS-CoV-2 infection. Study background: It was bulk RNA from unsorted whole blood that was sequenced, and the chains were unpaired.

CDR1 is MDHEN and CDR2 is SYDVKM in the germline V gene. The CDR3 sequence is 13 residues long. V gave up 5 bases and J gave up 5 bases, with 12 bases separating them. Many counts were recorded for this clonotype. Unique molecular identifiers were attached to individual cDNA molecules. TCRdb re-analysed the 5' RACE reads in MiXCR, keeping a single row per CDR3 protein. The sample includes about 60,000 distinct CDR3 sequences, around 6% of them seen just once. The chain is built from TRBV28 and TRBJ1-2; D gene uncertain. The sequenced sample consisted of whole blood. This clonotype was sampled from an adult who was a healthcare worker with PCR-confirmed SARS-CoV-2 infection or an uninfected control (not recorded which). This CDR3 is CASSPLYPYGYTF. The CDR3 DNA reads TGTGCCAGCAGTCCCCTGTACCCGTATGGCTACACCTTC.